The entry below describes one T cell receptor beta chain. The data stem from a study of blood T cell repertoires in COVID-19. About the research overall: The origin of the acute and convalescent COVID-19 samples was the United States, Italy and Spain. In each case, the material was cDNA or gDNA derived from T cells, B-cell-depleted T cells, or PBMCs.

Original analysis: Amplification from reference gene primers served as the basis for estimated nucleated cell counts. Here immunoSEQ multiplex PCR was the method, and the copy in TCRdb shows in-frame clones only, minus some. The D gene and trimming were derived from the DNA, and the V and J assignments and clone size from that table. The table has 300,000 to 400,000 clones, 75% to 90% seen once. Trimming removed 2 bases at V and 1 base at J, with 15 bases between. This CDR3 region has 17 residues. Germline loops: CDR1 MNHNS, CDR2 SASEGT. One Seattle source followed patients from active infection through their disease course.

Material for sequencing was peripheral blood. The chain recombines TRBV6-1 with TRBJ1-5; D unclear. The origin of this receptor is a woman in her fifties or sixties with COVID-19, enrolled during active disease. DNA for the CDR3: TGTGCCAGCAGTGAAAGGGTGGGAGGCCGAAGCAATCAGCCCCAGCATTTT. Translating gives CASSERVGGRSNQPQHF.